These 10 T cell receptor beta chains came from one sample sequenced in a study of blood T cell repertoires in COVID-19. The assay was immunoSEQ multiplex PCR, and TCRdb's table has in-frame clones only and misses some. The table includes some 290,000 clones, almost 90% detected once. What was sequenced was peripheral blood. Source of these receptors: a woman in her twenties or thirties with COVID-19, enrolled during active disease.

The chain links TRBV7-2 to TRBJ1-2, with D perhaps TRBD1 (5 bases). Trimming removed 7 bases from V and 7 bases from J, with 16 bases in between. The CDR3 totals 13 residues. Germline values: CDR1 SGHTA, CDR2 FQGNSA. CDR3 nucleotide sequence: TGTGCCAGCACCATAACGGGGGGGGTTGGCTACACCTTC. Protein: CASTITGGVGYTF.

The V gene is TRBV5-6, the J gene TRBJ1-1; weak D call: TRBD1 (5 bases). With 3 bases removed from V and 3 bases from J, the gap between germline ends came to 12 bases. Germline values: CDR1 SGHDT, CDR2 YYEEEE. The CDR3 length is 14 residues. DNA of the CDR3: TGTGCCAGCAGCTCCGGGCAAGGGGACACTGAAGCTTTCTTT. Protein sequence: CASSSGQGDTEAFF.

This chain links TRBV11-3 with TRBJ2-1, with a weak D call TRBD1 (5 bases). The CDR3 has 16 amino acids. Per the germline V gene, CDR1 is SGHNT and CDR2 is YENEEA. V was cut by 3 bases and J by 4 bases, with 16 bases left in between. The CDR3 DNA reads as TGTGCCAGCAGCTTTCAGGGCTCCTCTCCTTACAATGAGCAGTTCTTC. Translation gives CASSFQGSSPYNEQFF.

V gene TRBV11-1 combines with J gene TRBJ2-7, with D tentatively TRBD1 (6 bases). Germline CDR1 and CDR2: SGHAT and FQDESV (reference sequence). CDR3 length: 13 amino acids. The ends were cut back, 7 bases at V and 6 bases at J, with 16 bases in the middle. The CDR3 DNA reads as TGTGCCAGCACCCCGGGACAATTAGCCGAGCAGTACTTC. This encodes CASTPGQLAEQYF.

The CDR3 region has the DNA TGCAGCGTAGTCGACAGGGGAACTGGAAACACCATATATTTT. This codes for CSVVDRGTGNTIYF. The V gene is TRBV29-1, the J gene TRBJ1-3; 8 nucleotides align to TRBD1. Germline V lookup: CDR1 SQVTM, CDR2 ANQGSEA. CDR3 length equals 14 residues. V shed 6 bases, J shed 2 bases, and the junction held 6 bases outside the gene matches.

The chain couples TRBV3-1 (or the pseudogene TRBV3-2) to TRBJ1-1; D remains ambiguous. The CDR3 extends over 13 amino acids. Trimming left V 3 bases short and J 6 bases short, with 11 bases between. Germline CDR1 reads LGHDT; CDR2 reads YNNKEL (reference sequence). The CDR3 DNA reads as TGTGCCAGCAGCCACGAAAGTCGAGCTGAAGCTTTCTTT. Translation gives CASSHESRAEAFF.

V and J are TRBV5-1 and TRBJ2-2; tentatively, D is TRBD1 (6 bases). Germline V lookup: CDR1 SGHRS, CDR2 YFSETQ. V was pared by 4 bases and J by 3 bases, with 13 bases between. The CDR3 totals 15 residues. The DNA for the CDR3 is TGCGCCAGCAGCATCAGGGGCGCGGACACCGGGGAGCTGTTTTTT. This translates into CASSIRGADTGELFF.

V is TRBV7-9 and J is TRBJ2-1; 11 bases line up with TRBD2. The CDR3 runs 16 residues. The V segment lost 4 bases and the J segment 7 bases; nucleotides outside the gene matches: 9. The germline CDR1 and CDR2 sequences are SEHNR and FQNEAQ (reference sequence). The CDR3 here is CASSSVAGGPRNEQFF. CDR3 in DNA: TGTGCCAGCAGCTCCGTAGCGGGAGGGCCGAGGAATGAGCAGTTCTTC.

The chain joins TRBV4-1 to TRBJ2-7, with 13 nucleotides matching TRBD2. The CDR3 spans 19 residues. Per germline, CDR1 MGHRA and CDR2 YSYEKL. V shed 3 bases and J 4 bases; nucleotides not matched to a gene: 15. DNA of the CDR3: TGCGCCAGCAGCCACCCGGCCCCCCCTTGGACTAGCGGGAGATACGAGCAGTACTTC. It specifies CASSHPAPPWTSGRYEQYF.

This chain connects TRBV13 to TRBJ2-7; tentative D call: TRBD1 (6 bases). Between the trimmed V and J ends, which lost 2 bases and 1 base, there was a span of 15 bases. The germline V gene encodes CDR1 PRHDT and CDR2 FYEKMQ (reference sequence). CDR3 size: 16 residues. In DNA, the CDR3 is TGTGCCAGCAGCTTAACACCTGACAGGTCTTCCTACGAGCAGTACTTC. Encoded protein: CASSLTPDRSSYEQYF.